Listed below are T cell receptor beta chains from one sample, sequenced in a study of OX40 agonist ivuxolimab in advanced cancers. The protocol was immunoSEQ multiplex PCR, while the TCRdb copy is restricted to in-frame clones and leaves out a portion. This repertoire shows fewer than 25,000 clones, nearly 85% found once; its top ten account for more than 6.5%. The material was CD4+ or CD8+ T cells sorted from blood, obtained in a trial of the OX40 agonist ivuxolimab. These receptors came from an adult with an advanced solid tumor such as melanoma, head and neck, liver or kidney cancer. Each CDR3 is given with its conserved first and last residue. D genes are given only for firm matches. Rows may omit the clone size; those that give it use once, few, many or a size class.

j_call	d_call	v_call	clone_size	cdr3_length	cdr3_aa	cdr3_nt
TRBJ1-1	.	TRBV7-9	.	14	CASSLVGGDTEAFF	TGTGCCAGCAGCTTAGTGGGGGGGGACACTGAAGCTTTCTTT
TRBJ1-1	TRBD1	TRBV9	few	14	CASSAPRDRERAFF	TGTGCCAGCAGCGCCCCCCGGGACAGGGAACGAGCTTTCTTT
TRBJ2-3	TRBD2	TRBV11-2	.	15	CASGLGGSNTDTQYF	TGTGCCAGCGGGTTGGGGGGGTCCAACACAGATACGCAGTATTTT
TRBJ2-2	.	TRBV4-3	.	19	CASSQAWLLIRGNTGELFF	TGCGCCAGCAGCCAAGCGTGGTTACTAATAAGGGGAAACACCGGGGAGCTGTTTTTT
TRBJ2-3	.	TRBV4-3	.	15	CASSPYSASTDTQYF	TGCGCCAGCAGCCCGTATAGCGCAAGCACAGATACGCAGTATTTT
TRBJ2-1	TRBD2	TRBV11-2	.	15	CASSLLAGGPQEQFF	TGTGCCAGCAGCTTACTTGCGGGGGGGCCGCAGGAGCAGTTCTTC
TRBJ1-5	.	TRBV27	once	12	CASSLQGQPQHF	TGTGCCAGCAGTTTACAGGGACAGCCCCAGCATTTT
TRBJ2-2	TRBD2	TRBV4-3	.	16	CASSLKRGYTAGELFF	TGCGCCAGCAGCCTCAAGCGGGGATATACCGCCGGGGAGCTGTTTTTT
TRBJ2-7	.	TRBV11-2	.	17	CASSLRGLGHLSYEQYF	TGTGCCAGCAGCCTACGAGGGCTGGGACACCTCTCCTACGAGCAGTACTTC
TRBJ2-2	.	TRBV9	.	16	CASSHPEQGGTGELFF	TGTGCCAGCAGCCATCCGGAACAGGGGGGGACCGGGGAGCTGTTTTTT
TRBJ2-1	TRBD1	TRBV27	.	19	CASSLRQGATPSSYNEQFF	TGTGCCAGCAGTTTAAGGCAGGGGGCCACCCCGAGCTCCTACAATGAGCAGTTCTTC
TRBJ2-1	.	TRBV27	.	14	CASSLDGNGGEQFF	TGTGCCAGCAGTTTAGATGGAAACGGCGGGGAGCAGTTCTTC
TRBJ1-1	.	TRBV10-1	.	14	CASRLDSLSREAFF	TGCGCCAGCAGACTGGACAGCCTTAGCCGCGAAGCTTTCTTT
TRBJ1-1	.	TRBV6-6	.	15	CASSYSKGLNTEAFF	TGTGCCAGCAGTTACTCGAAAGGTCTTAACACTGAAGCTTTCTTT
TRBJ2-7	.	TRBV5-6	.	14	CASRWGPRSYEQYF	TGTGCCAGCAGGTGGGGACCGCGCTCCTACGAGCAGTACTTC
TRBJ1-2	.	TRBV19	medium-sized	16	CASSIDLWQNNYGYTF	TGTGCCAGTAGTATAGATCTTTGGCAAAATAACTATGGCTACACCTTC
TRBJ1-1	.	TRBV11-2	.	13	CASSYSFGTEAFF	TGTGCCAGCAGCTACTCCTTCGGAACTGAAGCTTTCTTT
TRBJ1-1	TRBD1	TRBV11-2	.	11	CASGQGAGAFF	TGTGCCAGCGGACAGGGGGCAGGGGCTTTCTTT
TRBJ2-2	.	TRBV7-8	.	17	CASSPWDLGDHTGELFF	TGTGCCAGCAGCCCCTGGGATTTGGGGGACCACACCGGGGAGCTGTTTTTT
TRBJ2-1	.	TRBV29-1	.	12	CSVERRINEQFF	TGCAGCGTTGAACGGAGGATAAATGAGCAGTTCTTC
TRBJ2-7	TRBD1	TRBV4-1	once	14	CASSRGQGIDEQYF	TGCGCCAGCAGCCGAGGACAGGGTATCGACGAGCAGTACTTC
TRBJ1-1	.	TRBV27	few	13	CASSLSISREAFF	TGTGCCAGCAGTTTATCGATATCCCGGGAGGCTTTCTTT
TRBJ1-2	.	TRBV11-2	.	13	CASSLTPIEGYTF	TGTGCCAGCAGCCTCACCCCCATAGAGGGCTACACCTTC
TRBJ2-7	TRBD1	TRBV5-4	.	18	CASSLARYGQGGTYEQYF	TGTGCCAGCAGCTTGGCTCGATACGGACAGGGTGGAACCTACGAGCAGTACTTC
TRBJ1-2	.	TRBV12-5	.	14	CASGLVGGGDGYTF	TGTGCTAGTGGTTTGGTTGGGGGTGGCGATGGCTACACCTTC
TRBJ1-1	.	TRBV25-1	.	12	CASSELRDEAFF	TGTGCCAGCAGTGAATTAAGGGATGAAGCTTTCTTT
TRBJ1-5	TRBD1	TRBV6-5	.	15	CASSPRDRGNQPQHF	TGTGCCAGCAGTCCCAGGGACAGGGGAAATCAGCCCCAGCATTTT
TRBJ1-4	.	TRBV5-6	.	16	CASSATEWGANEKLFF	TGTGCCAGCAGCGCCACGGAGTGGGGGGCTAATGAAAAACTGTTTTTT
TRBJ1-2	.	TRBV5-4	.	15	CASSIPGDARYGYTF	TGTGCCAGCAGCATACCGGGAGACGCCCGCTATGGCTACACCTTC
TRBJ2-7	TRBD1	TRBV5-5	.	15	CASSSSGTGLKEQYF	TGTGCCAGCAGCTCATCCGGGACAGGGTTGAAGGAGCAGTACTTC
TRBJ2-1	.	TRBV4-3	.	14	CASSQVSGIDEQFF	TGCGCCAGCAGCCAAGTTTCGGGTATCGATGAGCAGTTCTTC
TRBJ1-3	TRBD1	TRBV29-1	few	13	CSVEDGTGNTIYF	TGCAGCGTTGAAGATGGGACAGGGAATACCATATATTTT
TRBJ1-2	TRBD1	TRBV7-9	.	12	CASSPDRDGYTF	TGTGCCAGCAGCCCAGACAGGGATGGCTACACCTTC
TRBJ2-3	TRBD2	TRBV5-4	.	17	CASSLYRGLAGVDTQYF	TGTGCCAGCAGCTTGTACAGGGGACTAGCGGGTGTAGATACGCAGTATTTT
TRBJ1-1	.	TRBV7-6	.	18	CASSFSAGEGVMNTEAFF	TGTGCCAGCAGCTTTTCTGCAGGGGAGGGAGTAATGAACACTGAAGCTTTCTTT
TRBJ2-7	TRBD2	TRBV4-2	once	17	CASSHTASGGKAYEQYF	TGTGCCAGCAGCCATACGGCTAGCGGGGGAAAGGCCTACGAGCAGTACTTC
TRBJ2-5	.	TRBV18	.	13	CASSPPNQETQYF	TGTGCCAGCTCACCACCCAATCAAGAGACCCAGTACTTC
TRBJ1-5	TRBD1	TRBV27	.	14	CASSLGQGGQPQHF	TGTGCCAGCAGTTTGGGACAGGGAGGTCAGCCCCAGCATTTT
TRBJ2-3	TRBD2	TRBV6-4	.	15	CASSVTSGGTDTQYF	TGTGCCAGCAGTGTGACTAGCGGGGGAACAGATACGCAGTATTTT
TRBJ2-2	.	TRBV9	.	12	CASSPHGWELFF	TGTGCCAGCAGCCCCCATGGGTGGGAGCTGTTTTTT
TRBJ2-2	TRBD1	TRBV4-3	.	18	CASSRPPGQKTNTGELFF	TGCGCCAGCAGCCGACCTCCGGGACAGAAGACGAACACCGGGGAGCTGTTTTTT
TRBJ2-7	.	TRBV7-9	.	15	CASSLTLGDSYEQYF	TGTGCCAGCAGCCTCACACTTGGAGATTCCTACGAGCAGTACTTC
TRBJ2-1	TRBD2	TRBV6-4	.	15	CASSDSLAGGGEQFF	TGTGCCAGCAGTGACTCGCTAGCGGGGGGGGGTGAGCAGTTCTTC
TRBJ2-7	.	TRBV7-2	.	14	CASSLKFLGYEQYF	TGTGCCAGCAGCTTAAAGTTCCTAGGGTACGAGCAGTACTTC
TRBJ2-7	TRBD1	TRBV5-5	.	14	CASSLWDRAYEQYF	TGTGCCAGCAGCTTGTGGGACAGGGCCTACGAGCAGTACTTC
TRBJ2-1	.	TRBV13	.	15	CASSLVRWGHNEQFF	TGTGCCAGCAGCTTAGTCAGGTGGGGGCACAATGAGCAGTTCTTC
TRBJ2-1	TRBD1	TRBV4-3	.	18	CASSQERSRTGSYNEQFF	TGCGCCAGCAGCCAGGAACGGTCCCGGACAGGGTCCTACAATGAGCAGTTCTTC
TRBJ1-5	.	TRBV4-3	.	14	CASSQDYSNQPQHF	TGCGCCAGCAGCCAAGATTATAGCAATCAGCCCCAGCATTTT
TRBJ1-6	.	TRBV27	.	13	CASSLGGGSPLHF	TGTGCCAGCAGTTTGGGGGGGGGTTCACCCCTCCACTTT
TRBJ2-5	.	TRBV9	once	15	CASSVYGGLPETQYF	TGTGCCAGCAGCGTCTACGGGGGCCTCCCAGAGACCCAGTACTTC
TRBJ1-1	.	TRBV19	.	15	CASAHPPQLNTEAFF	TGTGCCAGTGCCCACCCCCCACAGCTGAACACTGAAGCTTTCTTT
TRBJ1-2	.	TRBV16	few	16	CASSLYTGSGYYGYTF	TGTGCCAGCAGCCTTTATACCGGGTCCGGCTACTATGGCTACACCTTC